This entry features one T cell receptor (beta chain) sequence. Its target is not known. This sample stems from a study of immune evolution from preneoplasia to lung adenocarcinoma. General study points: Top clone share appeared to fall from AAH through AIS, MIA, adenocarcinoma. Later-stage lesions seemingly showed higher T cell density and diversity than normal lung.

V gave up 1 base and J gave up 7 bases, with 9 bases separating them. Germline lookup yields CDR1 SGHRS and CDR2 YFSETQ. The CDR3 is made up of 13 amino acids. Repertoires were generated with immunoSEQ multiplex PCR, while TCRdb's copy carries only in-frame clones and drops some. The data show 8,000 to 9,500 clones, more than 75% seen once. V gene TRBV5-1 combines with J gene TRBJ1-5; D is ambiguous. The sample comprised FFPE minimally invasive lung adenocarcinoma tissue. The clonotype comes from a person aged 65-85 years with lung adenocarcinoma. The DNA of the CDR3 is TGCGCCAGCAGCTTGCAGGTAGGCCAGCCCCAGCATTTT. The encoded protein is CASSLQVGQPQHF.